This TCR beta chain was profiled in a study of T-cell memory formation after mild COVID-19. The study's findings and limits: Later expanders leaned CD4+, whereas day 15 to 85 contracting clones were balanced CD4/CD8. What remained unconfirmed was the SARS-CoV-2 specificity of second-wave clones peaking on day 37.

CDR1 SGHRS and CDR2 YFSETQ come from the germline V gene. The V gene lost 0 bases and the J gene lost 3 bases, with 12 bases spanning the gap. The CDR3 totals 15 residues. As for this clonotype: No antigen is known for it.

TCR alpha and TCR beta cDNA libraries carrying sample barcodes and UMIs were produced by 5'RACE using constant-segment primers. TCRdb re-called the 5' RACE reads through MiXCR, storing one row per CDR3 protein. The sample gives 250,000 to 300,000 distinct CDR3 sequences, around 8% of which show up once; approximately 23% is in the top ten. This sequence was found in a man in his late teens or twenties who had mild COVID-19 (a few samples of this study predate the infection). Cell type and time point are not known. The material sequenced was PBMCs or a T cell subset sorted from them (not recorded which). The chain employs TRBV5-1 and TRBJ1-1; a weak D match, TRBD1 (5 bases). CDR3 in DNA: TGCGCCAGCAGCTTGGGCTTTGGGGGATACACTGAAGCTTTCTTT. Residues: CASSLGFGGYTEAFF.